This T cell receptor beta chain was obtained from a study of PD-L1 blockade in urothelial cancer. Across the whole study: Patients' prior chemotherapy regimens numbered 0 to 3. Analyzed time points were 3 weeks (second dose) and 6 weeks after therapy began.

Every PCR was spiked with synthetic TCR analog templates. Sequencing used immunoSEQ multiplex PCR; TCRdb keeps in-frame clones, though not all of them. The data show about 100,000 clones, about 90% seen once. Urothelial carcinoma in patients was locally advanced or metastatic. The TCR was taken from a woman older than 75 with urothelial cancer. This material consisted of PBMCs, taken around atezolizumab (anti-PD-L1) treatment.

The CDR3 protein is CASTGRGNTEAFF. CDR3 DNA: TGTGCCAGCACAGGGCGGGGGAACACTGAAGCTTTCTTT. The rearrangement joins TRBV5-4 to TRBJ1-1; TRBD1 might be the D (5 bases). V lost 6 bases to trimming and J lost 1 base, with 10 bases between them. The CDR3 has 13 amino acids. The germline V gene encodes CDR1 SGHNT and CDR2 YYREEE (reference sequence).